Presented here are 13 T cell receptor beta chains from one specimen sequenced in a study of CD8 T cells in Susac syndrome (dated by TCRdb to between 2018 and 2021). Libraries were prepared through the immunoSEQ multiplex PCR assay. RNA was extracted using the RNeasy kit, and 0.5 to 1 microgram was reverse transcribed with random hexamers. The public sequencing data were trimmed at Q25 with fastp and processed into clonotypes with MiXCR by TCRdb, which kept only in-frame beta chains. Each record represents a unique CDR3 protein, reported with the most common genes and DNA among its rows. This sample is represented by more than 95,000 distinct CDR3 sequences; about 92% of them were singletons. The ten largest make up about 0.096% of the sample. The sequenced material came from CD4+ T cells from PBMCs. All receptors come from a human donor with multiple sclerosis.

The chain combines TRBV3-1 with TRBJ2-1; no clear D. Germline lookup yields CDR1 LGHDT and CDR2 YNNKEL (reference sequence). The V end was cut by 0 bases, the J end by 9 bases, with 12 bases between. The CDR3 sequence is 14 residues long. The CDR3 DNA reads as TGTGCCAGCAGCCAAGATACCGGTGGCCTTGAGCAGTTCTTC. The encoded protein is CASSQDTGGLEQFF.

This clonotype has a single count. The chain carries TRBV2 and TRBJ1-1; D remains unclear. Per the germline V gene, CDR1 is SNHLY and CDR2 is FYNNEI. Trimming left V 6 bases short and J 6 bases short, with 17 bases between. CDR3 length: 14 residues. CDR3 region: CASRRVLDAAEAFF. The CDR3 nucleotides read TGTGCCAGCAGAAGGGTCCTAGATGCTGCTGAAGCTTTCTTT.

The V gene is TRBV29-1, the J gene TRBJ1-4; D not certain. Germline-derived CDR1 and CDR2 are SQVTM and ANQGSEA. The germline V and J ends were trimmed by 3 bases and 10 bases, with 9 bases remaining between them. The CDR3 runs to 11 residues. CDR3 loop: CSVEWGGKLFF. Here the CDR3 DNA reads TGCAGCGTTGAGTGGGGAGGAAAACTGTTTTTT.

This chain connects TRBV2 to TRBJ2-2; D is undetermined. Germline-derived CDR1 and CDR2 are SNHLY and FYNNEI. The CDR3 loop spans 16 amino acids. V gave up 3 bases and J gave up 1 base, with 12 bases separating them. This CDR3 is CASSEVGVQNTGELFF. CDR3 in DNA: TGTGCCAGCAGTGAGGTGGGCGTTCAGAACACCGGGGAGCTGTTTTTT. The variable domain in full, with the rest retrieved from reference TRBV2 and TRBJ2-2, is EPEVTQTPSHQVTQMGQEVILRCVPISNHLYFYWYRQILGQKVEFLVSFYNNEISEKSEIFDDQFSVERPDGSNFTLKIRSTKLEDSAMYFCASSEVGVQNTGELFFGEGSRLTVL.

The chain employs TRBV18 and TRBJ2-3; D not resolved. The CDR3 is made up of 13 amino acids. Germline values: CDR1 KGHSH, CDR2 LQKENI. V was shortened by 2 bases and J by 1 base, with 4 bases between the two germline ends. CDR3 sequence reads: CASSPIRTDTQYF. CDR3 DNA: TGTGCCAGCTCACCAATTCGCACAGATACGCAGTATTTT.

The chain combines TRBV29-1 with TRBJ2-3, with 14 positions matching TRBD2. This CDR3 region has 16 residues. CDR1 and CDR2 from the germline V gene are SQVTM and ANQGSEA. Trimming cost V 6 bases and J 7 bases; bases outside gene matches: 12. The CDR3 coding sequence is TGCAGCGTCGCGACCCGACTAGCGGGGGGGGGTAATACGCAGTATTTT. Protein product: CSVATRLAGGGNTQYF.

The rearrangement joins TRBV13 to TRBJ2-1; 10 bases fit TRBD2. Germline values: CDR1 PRHDT, CDR2 FYEKMQ (reference sequence). V dropped 5 bases and J dropped 7; count of bases not matched to a gene: 11. The CDR3 covers 16 residues. The CDR3 DNA sequence: TGTGCCAGCAGCGCTGCCCGTTGGACTAGCGGTAATGAGCAGTTCTTC. Residues: CASSAARWTSGNEQFF.

The rearrangement uses TRBV24-1 and TRBJ2-3; the D is unclear. Trimming took 3 bases from V and 6 from J, leaving 12 bases between them. The CDR3 spans 14 residues. Germline V gene lookup returns CDR1 KGHDR and CDR2 SFDVKD. The CDR3 DNA is TGTGCCACCAGTGATGTCGTTGGGATGGATACGCAGTATTTT. Its protein is CATSDVVGMDTQYF.

CDR3 sequence reads: CSARDDRGYNQPQHF. The CDR3 DNA follows: TGCAGTGCTAGAGATGATCGAGGCTACAATCAGCCCCAGCATTTT. The chain has TRBV20-1 and TRBJ1-5; D gene uncertain. Germline values: CDR1 DFQATT, CDR2 SNEGSKA (reference sequence). The CDR3 extends over 15 amino acids. V was trimmed by 0 bases and J by 3 bases, leaving 12 bases between them.

The chain employs TRBV30 and TRBJ2-7, with TRBD2 matching 8 bases. With 5 bases clipped from V and 5 bases from J, the junction kept 14 bases outside the gene matches. The CDR3 extends over 15 amino acids. Germline loops: CDR1 GTSNPN, CDR2 SVGIG (reference sequence). The chain's CDR3 is CAWSRLGLAENEQYF. Written as DNA, the CDR3 is TGTGCCTGGTCTCGCTTAGGACTAGCTGAAAACGAGCAGTACTTC.

The J gene is TRBJ2-3, the V gene TRBV12-3 or TRBV12-4; 8 nucleotides match TRBD1. J gave up 7 bases and V 4 bases, and 7 bases lay outside the gene matches. The CDR3 contains 14 residues. CDR3 amino acids: CASSSGGDWNTQYF. The CDR3, as DNA: TGTGCCAGCAGTTCAGGGGGCGATTGGAATACGCAGTATTTT.

CDR3 region: CATSRDRQEELYGYTF. For the CDR3, the DNA is TGTGCCACCAGCAGAGATCGGCAGGAAGAGTTATATGGCTACACCTTC. J is TRBJ1-2 and V is TRBV15; no clear D. In germline, CDR1 is LNHNV, CDR2 YYDKDF (reference sequence). The CDR3 extends over 16 amino acids. V was cut by 0 bases and J by 5 bases, with 16 bases left in between.

This clonotype was counted a single time. This sequence joins TRBV9 and TRBJ1-4, with D unclear. Trimming cost V 2 bases and J 3 bases, with 14 bases left between them. The germline V gene has CDR1 SGDLS and CDR2 YYNGEE. This CDR3 is built from 16 residues. CDR3 sequence (DNA): TGTGCCAGCAGCGTCCAACCAATGGTGTCTAATGAAAAACTGTTTTTT. Its protein product is CASSVQPMVSNEKLFF. The entire variable domain, with the rest obtained from reference TRBV9 and TRBJ1-4, is as follows: DSGVTQTPKHLITATGQRVTLRCSPRSGDLSVYWYQQSLDQGLQFLIQYYNGEERAKGNILERFSAQQFPDLHSELNLSSLELGDSALYFCASSVQPMVSNEKLFFGSGTQLSVL.